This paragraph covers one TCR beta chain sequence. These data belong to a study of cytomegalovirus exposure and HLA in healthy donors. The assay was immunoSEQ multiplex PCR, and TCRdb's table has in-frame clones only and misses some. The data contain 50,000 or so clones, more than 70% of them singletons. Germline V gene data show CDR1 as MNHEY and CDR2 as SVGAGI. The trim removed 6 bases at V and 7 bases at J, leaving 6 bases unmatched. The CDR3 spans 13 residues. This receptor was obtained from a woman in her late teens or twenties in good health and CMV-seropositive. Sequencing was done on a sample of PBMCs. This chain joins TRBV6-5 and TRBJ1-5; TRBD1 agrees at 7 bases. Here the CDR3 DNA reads TGTGCCAGCAGCTCTCAGGGGGAGCAGCCCCAGCATTTT. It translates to CASSSQGEQPQHF.